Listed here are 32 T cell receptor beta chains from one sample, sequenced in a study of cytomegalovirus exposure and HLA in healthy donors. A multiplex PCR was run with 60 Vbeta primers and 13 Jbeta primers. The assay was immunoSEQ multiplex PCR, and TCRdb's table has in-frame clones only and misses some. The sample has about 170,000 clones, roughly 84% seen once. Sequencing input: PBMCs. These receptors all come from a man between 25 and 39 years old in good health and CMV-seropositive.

CDR3 bases: TGTGCCAGCTCACATAGCGGTCAGCCCCAGCATTTT. The encoded protein is CASSHSGQPQHF. The V and J genes are TRBV18 and TRBJ1-5; D is undetermined. The V gene's germline CDR1 is KGHSH and CDR2 LQKENI. The CDR3 runs 12 residues. The germline V and J ends were trimmed by 4 bases and 6 bases, with 7 bases remaining between them.

This CDR3 reads CASSYGTREKAQYV. CDR3 nucleotides: TGTGCCAGCAGTTACGGGACTAGGGAGAAAGCGCAGTACGTC. The J gene is TRBJ2-7, the V gene TRBV6-6, with 8 bases identical to TRBD2. Germline CDR1 reads MNHNY; CDR2 reads SVGAGI (reference sequence). This CDR3 contains 14 residues. V trimming: 2 bases; J trimming: 9 bases; junction bases outside the gene matches: 9.

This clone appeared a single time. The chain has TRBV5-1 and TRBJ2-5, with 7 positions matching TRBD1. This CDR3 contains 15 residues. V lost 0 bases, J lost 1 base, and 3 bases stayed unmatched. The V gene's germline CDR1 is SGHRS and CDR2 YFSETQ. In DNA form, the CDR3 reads TGCGCCAGCAGCTTGGCCTGGGACAGCCAAGAGACCCAGTACTTC. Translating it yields CASSLAWDSQETQYF.

CDR3 amino acids: CSVVSGGYGYTF. The CDR3, as DNA: TGCAGCGTTGTGTCCGGGGGGTATGGCTACACCTTC. The chain joins TRBV29-1 to TRBJ1-2; a possible D gene is TRBD1 (5 bases). The germline CDR1 and CDR2 sequences are SQVTM and ANQGSEA. V dropped 4 bases and J dropped 5 bases, with 11 bases sitting between them. The CDR3 is 12 amino acids.

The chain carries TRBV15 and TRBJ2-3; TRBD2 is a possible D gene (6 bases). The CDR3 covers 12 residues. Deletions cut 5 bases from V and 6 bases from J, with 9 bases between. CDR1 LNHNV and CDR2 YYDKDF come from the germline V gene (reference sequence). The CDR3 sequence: CATSLAGDTQYF. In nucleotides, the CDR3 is TGTGCCACCAGCCTGGCGGGGGATACGCAGTATTTT. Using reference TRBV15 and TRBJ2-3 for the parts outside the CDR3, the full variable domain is DAMVIQNPRYQVTQFGKPVTLSCSQTLNHNVMYWYQQKSSQAPKLLFHYYDKDFNNEADTPDNFQSRRPNTSFCFLDIRSPGLGDTAMYLCATSLAGDTQYFGPGTRLTVL.

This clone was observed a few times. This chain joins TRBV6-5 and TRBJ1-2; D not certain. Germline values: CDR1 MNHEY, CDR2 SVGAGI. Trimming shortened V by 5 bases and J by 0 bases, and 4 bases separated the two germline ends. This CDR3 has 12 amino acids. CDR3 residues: CASSIANYGYTF. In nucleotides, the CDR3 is TGTGCCAGCAGTATAGCTAACTATGGCTACACCTTC.

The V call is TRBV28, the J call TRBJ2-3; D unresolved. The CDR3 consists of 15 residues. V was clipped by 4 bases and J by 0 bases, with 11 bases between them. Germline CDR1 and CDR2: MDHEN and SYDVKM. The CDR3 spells CASSSRRISTDTQYF. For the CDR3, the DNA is TGTGCCAGCAGTTCTCGGCGGATTAGCACAGATACGCAGTATTTT.

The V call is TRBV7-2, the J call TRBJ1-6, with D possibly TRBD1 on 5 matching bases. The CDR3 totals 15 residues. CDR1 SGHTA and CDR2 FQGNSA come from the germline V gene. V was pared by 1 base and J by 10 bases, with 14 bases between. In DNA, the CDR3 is TGTGCCAGCAGCTTAGAGGGGACTCTTGGATCACCCCTCCACTTT. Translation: CASSLEGTLGSPLHF.

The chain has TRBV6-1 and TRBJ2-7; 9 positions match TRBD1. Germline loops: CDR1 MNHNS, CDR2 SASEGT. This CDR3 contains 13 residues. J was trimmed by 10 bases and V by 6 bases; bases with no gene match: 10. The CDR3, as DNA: TGTGCCAGCAGCCGGGACAGGGTTTTATTACAGTACTTC. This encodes CASSRDRVLLQYF.

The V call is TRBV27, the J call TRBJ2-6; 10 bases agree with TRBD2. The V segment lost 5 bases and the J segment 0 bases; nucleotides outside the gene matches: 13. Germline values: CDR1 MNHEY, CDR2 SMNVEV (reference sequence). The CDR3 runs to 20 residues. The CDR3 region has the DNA TGTGCCAGCAGTCCCCACCGAGGAGCGGGAGGGGGCTCTGGGGCCAACGTCCTGACTTTC. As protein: CASSPHRGAGGGSGANVLTF.

The CDR3 coding sequence is TGTGCCAGTAGCGCCCTCGATGCGGGTACCTACGAGCAGTACTTC. Its translation: CASSALDAGTYEQYF. J is TRBJ2-7 and V is TRBV19; D is perhaps TRBD2 (5 bases). The CDR3 consists of 15 residues. The germline V gene encodes CDR1 LNHDA and CDR2 SQIVND (reference sequence). V dropped 6 bases and J dropped 2 bases, with 17 bases sitting between them.

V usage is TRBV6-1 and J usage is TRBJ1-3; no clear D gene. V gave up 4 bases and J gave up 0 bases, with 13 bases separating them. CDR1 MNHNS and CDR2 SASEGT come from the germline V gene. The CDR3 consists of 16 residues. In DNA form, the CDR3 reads TGTGCCAGCAGTGCCTTCGACGGAGACTCTGGAAACACCATATATTTT. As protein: CASSAFDGDSGNTIYF.

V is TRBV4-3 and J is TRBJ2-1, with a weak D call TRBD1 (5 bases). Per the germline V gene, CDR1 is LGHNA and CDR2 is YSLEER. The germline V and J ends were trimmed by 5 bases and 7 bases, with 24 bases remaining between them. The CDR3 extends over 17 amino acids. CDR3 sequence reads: CASSFRRVDRTGNEQFF. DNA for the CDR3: TGCGCCAGCAGCTTCCGACGGGTTGACAGAACGGGTAATGAGCAGTTCTTC.

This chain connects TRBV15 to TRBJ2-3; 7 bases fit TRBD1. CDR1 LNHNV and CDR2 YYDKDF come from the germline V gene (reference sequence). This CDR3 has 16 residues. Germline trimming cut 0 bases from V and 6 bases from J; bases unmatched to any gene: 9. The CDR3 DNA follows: TGTGCCACCAGCAGAGAATTAACGACCAGGGGGGATACGCAGTATTTT. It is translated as CATSRELTTRGDTQYF.

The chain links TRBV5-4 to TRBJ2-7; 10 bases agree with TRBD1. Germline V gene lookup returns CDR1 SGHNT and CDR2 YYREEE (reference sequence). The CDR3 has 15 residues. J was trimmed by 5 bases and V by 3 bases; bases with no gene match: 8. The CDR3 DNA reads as TGTGCCAGCAGCTCGGGACAGGGGATAGGTAACGAGCAGTACTTC. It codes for CASSSGQGIGNEQYF. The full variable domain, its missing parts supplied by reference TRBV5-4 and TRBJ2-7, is ETGVTQSPTHLIKTRGQQVTLRCSSQSGHNTVSWYQQALGQGPQFIFQYYREEENGRGNFPPRFSGLQFPNYSSELNVNALELDDSALYLCASSSGQGIGNEQYFGPGTRLTVT.

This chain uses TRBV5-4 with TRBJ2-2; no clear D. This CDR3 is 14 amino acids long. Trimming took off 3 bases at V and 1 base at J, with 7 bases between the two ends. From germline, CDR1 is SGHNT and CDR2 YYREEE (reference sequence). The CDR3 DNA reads TGTGCCAGCAGCTCCCGACTGAACACCGGGGAGCTGTTTTTT. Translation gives CASSSRLNTGELFF.

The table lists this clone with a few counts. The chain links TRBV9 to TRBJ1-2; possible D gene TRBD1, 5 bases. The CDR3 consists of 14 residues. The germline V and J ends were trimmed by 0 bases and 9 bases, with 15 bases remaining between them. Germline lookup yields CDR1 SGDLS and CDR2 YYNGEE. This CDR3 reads CASSVVGQGHSYTF. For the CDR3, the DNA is TGTGCCAGCAGCGTAGTGGGGCAGGGTCATAGCTACACCTTC. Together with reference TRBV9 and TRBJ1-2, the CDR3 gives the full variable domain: DSGVTQTPKHLITATGQRVTLRCSPRSGDLSVYWYQQSLDQGLQFLIQYYNGEERAKGNILERFSAQQFPDLHSELNLSSLELGDSALYFCASSVVGQGHSYTFGSGTRLTVV.

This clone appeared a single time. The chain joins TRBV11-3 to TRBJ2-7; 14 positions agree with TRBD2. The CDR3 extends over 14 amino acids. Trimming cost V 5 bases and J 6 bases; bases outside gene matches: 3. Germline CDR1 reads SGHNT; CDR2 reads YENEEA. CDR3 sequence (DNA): TGTGCCAGCAGCCCGGGACTAGCGGGAGCCGAGCAGTACTTC. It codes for CASSPGLAGAEQYF.

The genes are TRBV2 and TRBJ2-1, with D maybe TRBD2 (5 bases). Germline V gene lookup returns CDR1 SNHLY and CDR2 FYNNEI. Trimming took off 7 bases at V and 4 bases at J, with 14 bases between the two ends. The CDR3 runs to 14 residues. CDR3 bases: TGTGCCAGCACGACTACTACCGGTTACAATGAGCAGTTCTTC. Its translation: CASTTTTGYNEQFF.

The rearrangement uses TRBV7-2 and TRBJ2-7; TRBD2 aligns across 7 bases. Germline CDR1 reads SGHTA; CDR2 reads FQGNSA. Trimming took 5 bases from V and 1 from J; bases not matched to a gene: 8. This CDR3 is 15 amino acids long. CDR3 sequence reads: CASSQAASGSYEQYF. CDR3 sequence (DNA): TGTGCCAGCAGCCAAGCGGCTAGCGGTTCCTACGAGCAGTACTTC.

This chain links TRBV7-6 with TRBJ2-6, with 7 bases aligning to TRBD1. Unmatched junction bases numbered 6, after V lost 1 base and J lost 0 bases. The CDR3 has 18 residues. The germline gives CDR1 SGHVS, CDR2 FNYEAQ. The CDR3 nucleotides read TGTGCCAGCAGCTTAGTCTCGGGACAGCTCTCTGGGGCCAACGTCCTGACTTTC. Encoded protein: CASSLVSGQLSGANVLTF.

CDR3 nucleotides: TGTGCCAGCAGCAGCAGGGGGACCATGAACACTGAAGCTTTCTTT. The encoded protein is CASSSRGTMNTEAFF. This sequence joins TRBV7-9 and TRBJ1-1, with 7 nucleotides matching TRBD1. Germline trimming cut 5 bases from V and 0 bases from J; bases unmatched to any gene: 6. The CDR3 is 15 residues long. The germline V gene encodes CDR1 SEHNR and CDR2 FQNEAQ (reference sequence).

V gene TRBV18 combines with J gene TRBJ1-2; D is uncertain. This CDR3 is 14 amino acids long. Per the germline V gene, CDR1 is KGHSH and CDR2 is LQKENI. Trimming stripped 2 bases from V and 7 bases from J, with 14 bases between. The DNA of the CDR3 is TGTGCCAGCTCACCAGCAGAGACAACCCCTGGCTACACCTTC. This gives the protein CASSPAETTPGYTF.

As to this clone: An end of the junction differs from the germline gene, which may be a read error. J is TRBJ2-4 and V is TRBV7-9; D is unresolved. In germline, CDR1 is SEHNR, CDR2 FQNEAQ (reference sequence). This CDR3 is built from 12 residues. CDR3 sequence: CSSSIRSNIQYF. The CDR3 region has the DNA TGTTCCAGCAGCATCAGGTCGAACATTCAGTACTTC.

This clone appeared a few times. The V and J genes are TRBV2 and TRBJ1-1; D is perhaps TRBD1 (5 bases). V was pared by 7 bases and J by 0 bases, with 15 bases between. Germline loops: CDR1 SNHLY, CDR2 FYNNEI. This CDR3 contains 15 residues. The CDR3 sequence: CASTRTSMLNTEAFF. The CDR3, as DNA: TGTGCCAGCACTAGGACATCTATGCTGAACACTGAAGCTTTCTTT.

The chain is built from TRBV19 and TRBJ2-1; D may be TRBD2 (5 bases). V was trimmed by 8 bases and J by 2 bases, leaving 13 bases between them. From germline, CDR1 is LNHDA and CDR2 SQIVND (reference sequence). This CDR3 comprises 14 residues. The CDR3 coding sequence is TGTGCCAGTGGCCCGGCGGGCCCCTACAATGAGCAGTTCTTC. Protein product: CASGPAGPYNEQFF. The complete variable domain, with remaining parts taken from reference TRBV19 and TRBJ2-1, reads DGGITQSPKYLFRKEGQNVTLSCEQNLNHDAMYWYRQDPGQGLRLIYYSQIVNDFQKGDIAEGYSVSREKKESFPLTVTSAQKNPTAFYLCASGPAGPYNEQFFGPGTRLTVL.

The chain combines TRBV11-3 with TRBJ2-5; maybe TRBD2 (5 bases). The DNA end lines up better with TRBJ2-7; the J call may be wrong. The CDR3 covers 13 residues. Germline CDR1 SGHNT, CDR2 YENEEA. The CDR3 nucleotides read TGTGCCAGCAGCTTAGTTCGCAGCGGCGAGCAGTACTTC. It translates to CASSLVRSGEQYF.

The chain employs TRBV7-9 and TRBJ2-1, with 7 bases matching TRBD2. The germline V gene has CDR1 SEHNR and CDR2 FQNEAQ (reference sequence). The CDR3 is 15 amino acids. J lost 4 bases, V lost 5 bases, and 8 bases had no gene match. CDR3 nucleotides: TGTGCCAGCAGCCCTCCCGGCGGGAGTTACAATGAGCAGTTCTTC. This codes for CASSPPGGSYNEQFF.

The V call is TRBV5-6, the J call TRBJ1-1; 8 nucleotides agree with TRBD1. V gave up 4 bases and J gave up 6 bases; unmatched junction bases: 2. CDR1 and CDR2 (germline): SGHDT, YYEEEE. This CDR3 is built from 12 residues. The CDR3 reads CASSAGGPEAFF. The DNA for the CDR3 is TGTGCCAGCAGCGCAGGGGGCCCTGAAGCTTTCTTT.

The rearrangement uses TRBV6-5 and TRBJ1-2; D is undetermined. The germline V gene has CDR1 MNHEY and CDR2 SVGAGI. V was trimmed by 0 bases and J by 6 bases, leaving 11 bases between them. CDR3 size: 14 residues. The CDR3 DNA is TGTGCCAGCAGTTACTCGAATGTCGGGGATGGCTACACCTTC. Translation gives CASSYSNVGDGYTF.

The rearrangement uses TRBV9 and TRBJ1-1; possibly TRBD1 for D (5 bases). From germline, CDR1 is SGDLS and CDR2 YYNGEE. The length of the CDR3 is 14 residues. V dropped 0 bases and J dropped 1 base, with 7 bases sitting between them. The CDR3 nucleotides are TGTGCCAGCAGCGTAGTAGGACAGAACACTGAAGCTTTCTTT. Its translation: CASSVVGQNTEAFF.

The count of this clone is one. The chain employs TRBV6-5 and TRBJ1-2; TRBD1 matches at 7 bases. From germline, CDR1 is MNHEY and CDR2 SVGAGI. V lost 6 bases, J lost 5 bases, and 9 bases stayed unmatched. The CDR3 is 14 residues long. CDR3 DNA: TGTGCCAGCAGGAAAGAGGGGGCGAGTTATGGCTACACCTTC. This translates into CASRKEGASYGYTF.